This T cell receptor (beta chain) was recovered during a study of neoadjuvant anti-PD-1 for oral cavity cancer. Remarks on this clone: The antigen is unknown.

In germline, CDR1 is SGHVS, CDR2 FQNEAQ. Germline trimming cut 4 bases from V and 5 bases from J; bases unmatched to any gene: 3. CDR3 length: 14 amino acids. Indicated time point: after neoadjuvant nivolumab, at surgical resection. Study-wide points: PBMC Gini-index clonality exceeded responders' in non-responders post-nivolumab.

Most PBMC samples had 480 ng input DNA in six replicates. Measured with immunoSEQ multiplex PCR; TCRdb has only the in-frame clones, and not every one. This repertoire shows some 70,000 clones, more than 75% found once; its top ten account for approximately 3.6%. The sequences come from PBMCs, collected after nivolumab (anti-PD-1) treatment. This TCR derives from a person aged 35-79 years with oral cavity squamous cell carcinoma. This chain joins TRBV7-8 and TRBJ1-5; 9 bases are a match to TRBD1. CDR3 DNA: TGTGCCAGCAGCTCGGGACAGGGAGATCAGCCCCAGCATTTT. This encodes CASSSGQGDQPQHF. The full variable domain, its missing parts supplied by reference TRBV7-8 and TRBJ1-5, is GAGVSQSPRYKVAKRGQDVALRCDPISGHVSLFWYQQALGQGPEFLTYFQNEAQLDKSGLPSDRFFAERPEGSVSTLKIQRTQQEDSAVYLCASSSGQGDQPQHFGDGTRLSIL.